In this sample, the clone carrying this TCR beta chain turned up once. Its antigen is not identified. Trimming took off 5 bases at V and 8 bases at J, with 9 bases between the two ends. Germline V lookup: CDR1 DFQATT, CDR2 SNEGSKA (reference sequence). The CDR3 runs to 10 residues. Random hexamers were used to reverse transcribe an amount of roughly 0.5 to 1 ug RNA. Multiplex PCR with immunoSEQ amplified the TCR beta CDR3 across 54 Vbeta and 13 Jbeta. TCRdb analysed the immunoSEQ multiplex PCR reads with MiXCR anew, one entry per CDR3 protein. The sample includes approximately 160,000 distinct CDR3 sequences, roughly 94% of them seen just once. This sample was included in a study of CD8 T cells in Susac syndrome. Study results and caveats: The study admitted that it had a relatively small number of individuals in its TCR sequencing and HLA analysis.

This clonotype was sampled from a human donor with multiple sclerosis. Sequencing was done on a sample of CD4+ T cells from PBMCs. The chain joins TRBV20-1 to TRBJ1-2; D is ambiguous. The CDR3 protein is CSAPNPGYTF. DNA of the CDR3: TGCAGTGCTCCTAATCCGGGCTACACCTTC.